Presented here are 16 T cell receptor beta chains from one specimen sequenced in a study of shared clonotypes between healthy human individuals. This table comes from immunoSEQ multiplex PCR, and its TCRdb copy is limited to in-frame clones, with some not included. Seen here are about 2.2 million clones, more than 85% observed once, and the top ten hold around 1.7%. Positively selected for CCR7, the CD45RO-negative cells used as naive CD8 cells excluded terminally differentiated effector memory CD45RA+ cells. Sequencing was performed on naive CD8+ T cells from PBMCs. Every receptor here comes from a man between 18 and 29 years old in good health. Some clones in this sample may be carry-over from other donors' samples.

V and J are TRBV4-2 and TRBJ2-1; 10 bases match TRBD2. The junction had 0 bases not matched to a gene; V was cut back by 1 base and J by 3 bases. This CDR3 has 15 residues. CDR1 LGHNA and CDR2 YNFKEQ come from the germline V gene. The CDR3: CASSQVAGGYNEQFF. In DNA, the CDR3 is TGTGCCAGCAGCCAAGTAGCGGGAGGCTACAATGAGCAGTTCTTC.

The chain links TRBV27 to TRBJ2-2, with TRBD2 matching 8 bases. V gave up 3 bases and J gave up 2 bases; unmatched junction bases: 5. Germline-derived CDR1 and CDR2 are MNHEY and SMNVEV (reference sequence). The length of the CDR3 is 16 residues. This CDR3 is CASSFLAGRNTGELFF. Here the CDR3 DNA reads TGTGCCAGCAGTTTTTTAGCGGGGCGAAACACCGGGGAGCTGTTTTTT.

The rearrangement links TRBV28 to TRBJ2-1; 10 bases align to TRBD2. The germline CDR1 and CDR2 sequences are MDHEN and SYDVKM. The CDR3 spans 17 residues. J lost 3 bases, V lost 5 bases, and 10 bases had no gene match. CDR3 in amino acids: CASSLRLAGILYNEQFF. CDR3 bases: TGTGCCAGCAGTCTTAGACTAGCGGGCATACTCTACAATGAGCAGTTCTTC.

The chain is built from TRBV27 and TRBJ2-7; no firm D call. Trimming took 7 bases from V and 4 from J, leaving 23 bases between them. The CDR3 is 16 residues long. Germline-derived CDR1 and CDR2 are MNHEY and SMNVEV (reference sequence). Here the CDR3 DNA reads TGTGCCAGCATAGGTCATGGCCGTGTGTGGCCGTACGAGCAGTACTTC. Translated, it gives CASIGHGRVWPYEQYF.

The chain uses TRBV7-9 and TRBJ2-2; D may be TRBD1 or TRBD2 (5 bases each). The V and J ends lost 5 bases and 9 bases respectively, with 10 bases between them. The CDR3 sequence is 12 residues long. Looked up from germline, CDR1 is SEHNR and CDR2 is FQNEAQ (reference sequence). CDR3 region: CASSRGDRELFF. The CDR3 DNA is TGTGCCAGCAGCCGAGGGGATAGGGAGCTGTTTTTT.

Turning to this clone: The same CDR3 is also encoded by other DNA sequences in this sample. The chain has TRBV7-9 and TRBJ2-5; D is unclear. Per the germline V gene, CDR1 is SEHNR and CDR2 is FQNEAQ (reference sequence). Between the trimmed V and J ends, which lost 1 base and 2 bases, there was a span of 5 bases. This CDR3 spans 13 amino acids. The CDR3 DNA reads as TGTGCCAGCAGCTTAGTGGTACAAGAGACCCAGTACTTC. Residues: CASSLVVQETQYF.

This clone has only a few counts. V and J are TRBV25-1 and TRBJ1-1, with no clear D. With 8 bases removed from V and 0 bases from J, the gap between germline ends came to 10 bases. This CDR3 spans 13 amino acids. CDR1 is MGHDK and CDR2 is SYGVNS in the germline V gene. The CDR3: CASRTRLNTEAFF. The DNA for the CDR3 is TGTGCCAGCCGCACTCGCTTGAACACTGAAGCTTTCTTT.

The CDR3 bases are TGTGCCAGCAGCGGCACTAGCGGGAGGGCAGATACGCAGTATTTT. This sequence encodes CASSGTSGRADTQYF. The chain recombines TRBV9 with TRBJ2-3; 13 bases are a match to TRBD2. Germline V gene lookup returns CDR1 SGDLS and CDR2 YYNGEE. V lost 3 bases to trimming and J lost 4 bases; unmatched junction nucleotides: 2. CDR3 length equals 15 residues. Full variable domain (missing parts from reference TRBV9 and TRBJ2-3): DSGVTQTPKHLITATGQRVTLRCSPRSGDLSVYWYQQSLDQGLQFLIQYYNGEERAKGNILERFSAQQFPDLHSELNLSSLELGDSALYFCASSGTSGRADTQYFGPGTRLTVL.

With respect to this clone: This same CDR3 is encoded by further DNA sequences in the sample. V is TRBV9 and J is TRBJ2-7, with no clear D. This CDR3 contains 13 residues. Germline V gene lookup returns CDR1 SGDLS and CDR2 YYNGEE. The V gene lost 3 bases and the J gene lost 0 bases, with 7 bases spanning the gap. The CDR3 here is CASSAPDSYEQYF. The CDR3 DNA reads TGTGCCAGCAGCGCTCCCGACTCCTACGAGCAGTACTTC. Full variable domain (remainder filled in from reference TRBV9 and TRBJ2-7): DSGVTQTPKHLITATGQRVTLRCSPRSGDLSVYWYQQSLDQGLQFLIQYYNGEERAKGNILERFSAQQFPDLHSELNLSSLELGDSALYFCASSAPDSYEQYFGPGTRLTVT.

The V gene is TRBV2, the J gene TRBJ2-5, with D tentatively TRBD2 (5 bases). CDR1 and CDR2 from the germline V gene are SNHLY and FYNNEI. This CDR3 has 15 residues. With 2 bases removed from V and 5 bases from J, the gap between germline ends came to 15 bases. This CDR3 reads CASSEYGVSGETQYF. The CDR3 DNA sequence: TGTGCCAGCAGTGAATACGGGGTGTCGGGGGAGACCCAGTACTTC.

This chain joins TRBV5-1 and TRBJ2-7, with 11 bases aligning to TRBD1. Trimming at V came to 3 bases and at J to 2 bases, leaving 7 bases not matched to a gene. The CDR3 sequence is 16 residues long. Germline CDR1 reads SGHRS; CDR2 reads YFSETQ. DNA for the CDR3: TGCGCCAGCAGCTGGACCGCGGGACAGGGGGCCTACGAGCAGTACTTC. It encodes CASSWTAGQGAYEQYF.

This chain connects TRBV11-2 to TRBJ1-5; no firm D call. Germline CDR1 is SGHAT and CDR2 is FQNNGV. Trimming removed 0 bases at V and 7 bases at J, with 16 bases between. This CDR3 contains 16 residues. The CDR3 nucleotides are TGTGCCAGCAGCTTAGAATCCGTGCGGTCAGACCAGCCCCAGCATTTT. Protein: CASSLESVRSDQPQHF.

The CDR3 is CAISEAGGKETQYF. Here the CDR3 DNA reads TGTGCCATCAGTGAGGCGGGGGGGAAAGAGACCCAGTACTTC. The chain uses TRBV10-3 and TRBJ2-5; 9 nucleotides align to TRBD2. This CDR3 is 14 amino acids long. CDR1 and CDR2 (germline): ENHRY, SYGVKD. Trimming at V came to 2 bases and at J to 3 bases, leaving 1 base not matched to a gene.

The chain carries TRBV7-9 and TRBJ2-7; no clear D. The germline CDR1 and CDR2 sequences are SEHNR and FQNEAQ (reference sequence). This CDR3 is 14 amino acids long. V lost 5 bases, J lost 0 bases, and 11 bases lay in between. The CDR3 loop reads CASSARTYSYEQYF. The CDR3 region has the DNA TGTGCCAGCAGCGCGCGAACTTACTCCTACGAGCAGTACTTC.

This chain uses TRBV6-4 with TRBJ1-2; D gene uncertain. Germline CDR1 reads MRHNA; CDR2 reads SNTAGT. V shed 3 bases and J shed 8 bases, with 13 bases lying between them. CDR3 length equals 13 residues. The CDR3 DNA is TGTGCCAGCAGTGAGGGTCACGGTGGGGGCTACACCTTC. This encodes CASSEGHGGGYTF.

Remarks on this clone: The sample carries other DNA sequences with the same CDR3. The chain links TRBV7-9 to TRBJ2-1; possible D gene TRBD2, 6 bases. Deletions cut 7 bases from V and 0 bases from J, with 10 bases between. The CDR3 is made up of 14 amino acids. The germline V gene encodes CDR1 SEHNR and CDR2 FQNEAQ (reference sequence). CDR3 loop: CASTAGGSYNEQFF. DNA for the CDR3: TGTGCCAGCACCGCCGGGGGCTCCTACAATGAGCAGTTCTTC.